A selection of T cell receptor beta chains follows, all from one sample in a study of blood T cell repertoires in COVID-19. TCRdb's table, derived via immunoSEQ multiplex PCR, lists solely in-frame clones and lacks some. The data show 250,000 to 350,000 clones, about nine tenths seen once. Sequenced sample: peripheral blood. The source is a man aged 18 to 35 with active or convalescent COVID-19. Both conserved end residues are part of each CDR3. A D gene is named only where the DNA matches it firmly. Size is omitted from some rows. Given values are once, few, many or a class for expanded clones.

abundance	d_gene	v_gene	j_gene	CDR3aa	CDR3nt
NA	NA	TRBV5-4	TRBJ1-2	CASSYMGGSGYTF	TGTGCCAGCAGCTACATGGGAGGAAGCGGCTACACCTTC
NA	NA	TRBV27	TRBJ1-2	CASSRRGIPGYTF	TGTGCCAGCAGCCGTCGGGGAATCCCTGGCTACACCTTC
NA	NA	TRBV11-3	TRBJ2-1	CASSLDPLYNEQFF	TGTGCCAGCAGCTTAGATCCTCTCTACAATGAGCAGTTCTTC
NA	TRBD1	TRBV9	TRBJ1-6	CASSSDRVNSPLHF	TGTGCCAGCAGCTCGGACAGGGTTAATTCACCCCTCCACTTT
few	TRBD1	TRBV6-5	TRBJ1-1	CASSFRGTEAFF	TGTGCCAGCAGTTTCAGGGGGACTGAAGCTTTCTTT
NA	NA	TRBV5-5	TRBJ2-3	CASSGDNTWGTDTQYF	TGTGCCAGCAGCGGGGACAACACCTGGGGCACAGATACGCAGTATTTT
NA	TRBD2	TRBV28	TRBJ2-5	CASSLLAGGSEEETQYF	TGTGCCAGCAGCCTACTAGCGGGAGGATCCGAGGAGGAGACCCAGTACTTC
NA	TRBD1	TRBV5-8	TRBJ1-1	CASSGDRERMNTEAFF	TGTGCCAGCAGCGGGGACAGGGAAAGGATGAACACTGAAGCTTTCTTT
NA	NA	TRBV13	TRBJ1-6	CASSLRGSSNSPLHF	TGTGCCAGCAGCTTAAGGGGCTCGTCAAATTCACCCCTCCACTTT
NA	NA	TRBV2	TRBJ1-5	CASSEQNSNQPQHF	TGTGCCAGCAGTGAACAGAATAGCAATCAGCCCCAGCATTTT